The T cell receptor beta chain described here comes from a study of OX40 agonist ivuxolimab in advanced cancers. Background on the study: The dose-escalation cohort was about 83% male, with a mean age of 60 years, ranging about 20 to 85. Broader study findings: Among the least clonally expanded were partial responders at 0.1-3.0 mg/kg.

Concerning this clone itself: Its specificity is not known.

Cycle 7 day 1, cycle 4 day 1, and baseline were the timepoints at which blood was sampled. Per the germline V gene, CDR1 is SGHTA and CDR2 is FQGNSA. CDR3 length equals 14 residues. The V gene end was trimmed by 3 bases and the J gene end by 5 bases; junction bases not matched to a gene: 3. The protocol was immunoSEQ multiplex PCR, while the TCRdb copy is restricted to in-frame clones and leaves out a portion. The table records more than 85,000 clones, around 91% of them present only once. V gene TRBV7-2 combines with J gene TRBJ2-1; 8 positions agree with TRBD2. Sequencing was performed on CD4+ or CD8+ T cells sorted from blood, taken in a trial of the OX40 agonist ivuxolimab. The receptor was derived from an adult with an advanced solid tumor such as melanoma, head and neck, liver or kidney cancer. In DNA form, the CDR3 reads TGTGCCAGCAGCTTGCGGGAGGCCCACAATGAGCAGTTCTTC. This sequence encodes CASSLREAHNEQFF.